The rows below give T cell receptor beta chains drawn from one sample of a study of spatial heterogeneity in lung cancer. MiXCR was run by TCRdb on the 5' RACE reads, yielding one entry per CDR3 protein. The sample has 45,000 to 55,000 distinct CDR3 sequences, approximately 5.7% seen once; the top ten hold 8.5% to 14%. This specimen consisted of PBMCs, obtained at surgery. The receptors were sampled from a male donor with early-stage non-small cell lung cancer. The conserved cysteine and the conserved F or W are not part of the CDR3 here. Clone size, where shown, is once, few, many, or a class for clones that have expanded.

CDR3aa: ASSPRTSGRAEQF
v_gene: TRBV6-2/TRBV6-3
j_gene: TRBJ2-1
abundance: many

CDR3aa: ASAPGGQGQTEAF
v_gene: TRBV5-1
j_gene: TRBJ1-1
abundance: many

CDR3aa: ASSSGLAGGGEQY
v_gene: TRBV5-1
j_gene: TRBJ2-7
abundance: few

CDR3aa: ASSHGPGRGNQPQH
v_gene: TRBV6-5
j_gene: TRBJ1-5
abundance: few

CDR3aa: AIRSGEETQY
v_gene: TRBV10-3
j_gene: TRBJ2-5
abundance: many

CDR3aa: SAREEGTYQETQY
v_gene: TRBV20-1
j_gene: TRBJ2-5
abundance: many

CDR3aa: SVEGSGSYEQY
v_gene: TRBV29-1
j_gene: TRBJ2-7
abundance: many

CDR3aa: ASSLYSGTGGTEAF
v_gene: TRBV7-8
j_gene: TRBJ1-1
abundance: many

CDR3aa: SVERGSRSDTQY
v_gene: TRBV29-1
j_gene: TRBJ2-3
abundance: many

CDR3aa: SVVQGPTDTQY
v_gene: TRBV29-1
j_gene: TRBJ2-3
abundance: many

CDR3aa: SVEATTVYNEQF
v_gene: TRBV29-1
j_gene: TRBJ2-1
abundance: many

CDR3aa: ASSARTSGTDTQY
v_gene: TRBV7-6
j_gene: TRBJ2-3
abundance: many

CDR3aa: ASSRRWSYNEQF
v_gene: TRBV5-5
j_gene: TRBJ2-1
abundance: many

CDR3aa: ASSSGRDPTGELF
v_gene: TRBV28
j_gene: TRBJ2-2
abundance: once

CDR3aa: ASSPDSDEQY
v_gene: TRBV12-3/TRBV12-4
j_gene: TRBJ2-7
abundance: few

CDR3aa: ASRLTKTGTQLGDNEQF
v_gene: TRBV12-3/TRBV12-4
j_gene: TRBJ2-1
abundance: many

CDR3aa: ASSPLGGSPDTQY
v_gene: TRBV27
j_gene: TRBJ2-3
abundance: many

CDR3aa: ASSPGTGSSYEQY
v_gene: TRBV18
j_gene: TRBJ2-7
abundance: many

CDR3aa: SARDPGLTWGEQF
v_gene: TRBV20-1
j_gene: TRBJ2-1
abundance: many

CDR3aa: ASSPRTSGTDTQY
v_gene: TRBV5-4
j_gene: TRBJ2-3
abundance: .

CDR3aa: ASSENRQGTLYEQY
v_gene: TRBV27
j_gene: TRBJ2-7
abundance: many

CDR3aa: ASSGGSGTIYTDTQY
v_gene: TRBV25-1
j_gene: TRBJ2-3
abundance: many

CDR3aa: ASRPTGGGQPQH
v_gene: TRBV27
j_gene: TRBJ1-5
abundance: many

CDR3aa: ASSYLSGRAGEQF
v_gene: TRBV6-6
j_gene: TRBJ2-1
abundance: many

CDR3aa: SARRRDTVTYEQY
v_gene: TRBV20-1
j_gene: TRBJ2-7
abundance: .

CDR3aa: ASSLVAGPANEQF
v_gene: TRBV7-9
j_gene: TRBJ2-1
abundance: many

CDR3aa: ASSLTGQGKTQY
v_gene: TRBV27
j_gene: TRBJ2-5
abundance: many